One sample yielded the 24 T cell receptor beta chains listed below, sequenced in a study of T-cell reconstitution after alpha-beta-depleted transplantation in children. A TCRbeta library incorporating unique molecular identifiers was prepared. TCRdb used MiXCR to reprocess the PCR reads, holding one entry per CDR3 protein. The data show more than 200,000 distinct CDR3 sequences, with under 20% seen just once and about 39% held by the top ten. This specimen consisted of PBMCs, mostly from graft donor cells, obtained 360 days after TCRalphabeta/CD19-depleted stem cell transplant. The receptor source for this set is a male patient under 10 years old who had a stem cell transplant for acute lymphoblastic leukemia, so the T cells may come from the graft donor.

V gene TRBV20-1 combines with J gene TRBJ2-5, with D perhaps matching TRBD1 or TRBD2 (5 bases each). This CDR3 is built from 14 residues. The germline V and J ends were trimmed by 5 bases and 7 bases, with 20 bases remaining between them. Germline CDR1 and CDR2: DFQATT and SNEGSKA (reference sequence). CDR3 amino acids: CSAGRGGRKGTQYF. The CDR3 nucleotides read TGCAGTGCTGGTCGGGGCGGTCGTAAAGGGACCCAGTACTTC.

This clonotype has more than one count but fewer than ten. The chain recombines TRBV4-1 with TRBJ2-5, with 12 bases matching TRBD2. The V gene's germline CDR1 is MGHRA and CDR2 YSYEKL. There are 15 residues in the CDR3. The ends lost 6 bases at V and 0 bases at J; junction bases unmatched: 2. The DNA for the CDR3 is TGCGCCAGCAGACTAGCGGGGGGCAACCAAGAGACCCAGTACTTC. This encodes CASRLAGGNQETQYF.

The J gene is TRBJ2-5, the V gene TRBV5-1; 13 bases match TRBD2. Per germline, CDR1 SGHRS and CDR2 YFSETQ. After removal of 0 bases from V and 3 bases from J, the junction contained 5 bases not matched to a gene. CDR3 length equals 17 residues. As DNA, the CDR3 is TGCGCCAGCAGCTTGGGGACTAGCGGGAGACCCGAAGAGACCCAGTACTTC. It is translated as CASSLGTSGRPEETQYF.

This clonotype turned up a few times. V usage is TRBV27 and J usage is TRBJ2-7; a weak D match, TRBD2 (6 bases). The germline gives CDR1 MNHEY, CDR2 SMNVEV (reference sequence). The V and J ends lost 3 bases and 2 bases respectively, with 11 bases between them. The CDR3 extends over 14 amino acids. CDR3 in DNA: TGTGCCAGCAGTTTTGGGGGGAAAACCTACGAGCAGTACTTC. Its translation: CASSFGGKTYEQYF.

The genes are TRBV11-1 and TRBJ2-1; 12 bases line up with TRBD2. Germline loops: CDR1 SGHAT, CDR2 FQDESV (reference sequence). With V trimmed by 3 bases and J by 8 bases, 17 bases remained unmatched. The CDR3 is 19 residues long. CDR3 loop: CASSFVPLAGGLQLDEQFF. The CDR3 bases are TGTGCCAGCAGCTTTGTACCCCTAGCGGGAGGGCTCCAATTGGATGAGCAGTTCTTC. The full variable domain, in which reference TRBV11-1 and TRBJ2-1 provide the parts outside the CDR3, is EAEVAQSPRYKITEKSQAVAFWCDPISGHATLYWYRQILGQGPELLVQFQDESVVDDSQLPKDRFSAERLKGVDSTLKIQPAELGDSAMYLCASSFVPLAGGLQLDEQFFGPGTRLTVL.

Regarding this clonotype: One junction end disagrees with the germline gene, perhaps due to a read error. The CDR3 DNA reads TGTGCCAGTTCGACCGGGACTAGTCTTGAGACCGAGTACTTC. This codes for CASSTGTSLETEYF. This chain joins TRBV5-5 and TRBJ2-5; 8 bases are shared with TRBD2. CDR1 and CDR2 (germline): SGHKS, YYEKEE (reference sequence). The CDR3 is made up of 14 amino acids. The variable domain in full, completed from reference TRBV5-5 and TRBJ2-5, reads DAGVTQSPTHLIKTRGQQVTLRCSPISGHKSVSWYQQVLGQGPQFIFQYYEKEERGRGNFPDRFSARQFPNYSSELNVNALLLGDSALYLCASSTGTSLETEYFGPGTRLLVL.

The chain employs TRBV4-3 and TRBJ2-1, with unresolved D. V lost 4 bases to trimming and J lost 1 base, with 8 bases between them. This CDR3 is 14 amino acids long. The germline V gene has CDR1 LGHNA and CDR2 YSLEER. The CDR3 loop reads CASSRTISYNEQFF. CDR3 in DNA: TGCGCCAGCAGCCGCACTATTTCCTACAATGAGCAGTTCTTC.

This clonotype has a handful of counts. J is TRBJ2-6 and V is TRBV27; the D gene is possibly TRBD1 (6 bases). This CDR3 has 17 residues. Trimming stripped 6 bases from V and 0 bases from J, with 15 bases between. CDR1 MNHEY and CDR2 SMNVEV come from the germline V gene (reference sequence). The CDR3 DNA is TGTGCCAGCAGGAAAGGACAGCCCCTCTCTGGGGCCAACGTCCTGACTTTC. It specifies CASRKGQPLSGANVLTF.

The rearrangement uses TRBV11-2 and TRBJ2-5, with 8 positions matching TRBD1. This CDR3 spans 14 amino acids. The germline gives CDR1 SGHAT, CDR2 FQNNGV. V was pared by 4 bases and J by 8 bases, with 9 bases of the junction left unmatched. This chain's CDR3 is CASSWTGSWETQYF. The CDR3 DNA reads TGTGCCAGCAGCTGGACAGGGAGTTGGGAAACCCAGTACTTC.

This clonotype was counted a few times. The chain carries TRBV7-9 and TRBJ1-1, with TRBD1 as a possible D gene (5 bases). The CDR3 is 14 residues long. CDR1 is SEHNR, CDR2 FQNEAQ, per germline (reference sequence). Trimming pared 1 base from V and 4 bases from J, leaving 10 bases between. DNA of the CDR3: TGTGCCAGCAGCTTAGGAGGGGTGGGCACTGAAGCTTTCTTT. Encoded protein: CASSLGGVGTEAFF.

This clonotype appeared a few times. The J gene is TRBJ2-3, the V gene TRBV7-8; TRBD2 matches 13 bases. Trimming removed 5 bases from V and 3 bases from J; junction bases left unmatched: 2. Per germline, CDR1 SGHVS and CDR2 FQNEAQ. The CDR3 extends over 15 amino acids. CDR3 bases: TGTGCCAGCAGCACTAGCGGGGGGGCTACAGATACGCAGTATTTT. The encoded protein is CASSTSGGATDTQYF.

There are a few counts of this clonotype. This CDR3 reads CASSLESGGYEQYF. CDR3 DNA: TGTGCCAGCAGTTTAGAGAGCGGGGGTTACGAGCAGTACTTC. The V and J genes are TRBV12-3 or TRBV12-4 and TRBJ2-7, with TRBD2 matching 8 bases. This CDR3 is 14 amino acids long. Trimming took 1 base from V and 4 from J; bases not matched to a gene: 3.

There are a few counts of this clonotype. The rearrangement links TRBV20-1 to TRBJ2-5, with D perhaps TRBD2 (6 bases). CDR1 is DFQATT, CDR2 SNEGSKA, per germline (reference sequence). This CDR3 has 13 residues. Trimming left V 6 bases short and J 5 bases short, with 16 bases between. The CDR3 loop is CSAHTRSGETQYF. The CDR3 DNA reads TGCAGTGCCCATACGAGAAGCGGGGAGACCCAGTACTTC.

This clonotype was detected only a few times. The chain uses TRBV20-1 and TRBJ2-7; TRBD1 matches 8 bases. The CDR3 totals 14 residues. Germline lookup yields CDR1 DFQATT and CDR2 SNEGSKA (reference sequence). The CDR3 DNA reads TGCAGCGTACGAGCCGGGACAGGCGGCATTGAGCAGTACTTC. This gives the protein CSVRAGTGGIEQYF.

The rearrangement joins TRBV27 to TRBJ1-4; the D gene is possibly TRBD1 (5 bases). Trimming shortened V by 2 bases and J by 10 bases, and 11 bases separated the two germline ends. CDR3 length: 13 amino acids. Germline V lookup: CDR1 MNHEY, CDR2 SMNVEV (reference sequence). CDR3 sequence (DNA): TGTGCCAGCAGTTTAGGAGGGGAGGGAAAACTGTTTTTT. The encoded protein is CASSLGGEGKLFF. The full variable domain, rest sourced from reference TRBV27 and TRBJ1-4, is EAQVTQNPRYLITVTGKKLTVTCSQNMNHEYMSWYRQDPGLGLRQIYYSMNVEVTDKGDVPEGYKVSRKEKRNFPLILESPSPNQTSLYFCASSLGGEGKLFFGSGTQLSVL.

This clonotype turned up a few times. V and J are TRBV5-5 and TRBJ2-3; 8 bases line up with TRBD2. The V gene end was trimmed by 2 bases and the J gene end by 5 bases; junction bases not matched to a gene: 7. There are 15 residues in the CDR3. Germline lookup yields CDR1 SGHKS and CDR2 YYEKEE (reference sequence). CDR3 coding DNA: TGTGCCAGCAGCTTACCTCAGCGGGGGATAGATACGCAGTATTTT. Translating gives CASSLPQRGIDTQYF.

This clonotype was counted only a few times. The genes are TRBV6-5 and TRBJ2-7; D remains unclear. CDR1 and CDR2 (germline): MNHEY, SVGAGI. The CDR3 has 13 residues. V dropped 5 bases and J dropped 1 base, with 9 bases sitting between them. The CDR3 region is CASSLRLSYEQYF. In nucleotides, the CDR3 is TGTGCCAGCAGTCTACGGCTATCCTACGAGCAGTACTTC.

The rearrangement uses TRBV2 and TRBJ1-1; D gene uncertain. The CDR3 consists of 14 residues. Trimming stripped 0 bases from V and 4 bases from J, with 9 bases between. Germline CDR1 is SNHLY and CDR2 is FYNNEI. Here the CDR3 DNA reads TGTGCCAGCAGTGAAGCAGGGCCAAGCACTGAAGCTTTCTTT. Protein: CASSEAGPSTEAFF.

The chain links TRBV12-3 or TRBV12-4 to TRBJ2-5; D is perhaps TRBD1 (6 bases). There are 15 residues in the CDR3. V was shortened by 5 bases and J by 1 base, with 14 bases between the two germline ends. In DNA form, the CDR3 reads TGTGCCAGCAGTGAACAAATGGGGGCCCAAGAGACCCAGTACTTC. As protein: CASSEQMGAQETQYF.

J is TRBJ1-1 and V is TRBV5-1; the match to TRBD1 covers 9 bases. V shed 0 bases, J shed 4 bases, and the junction held 4 bases outside the gene matches. This CDR3 spans 15 amino acids. Germline lookup yields CDR1 SGHRS and CDR2 YFSETQ. CDR3 sequence (DNA): TGCGCCAGCAGCTTGGCGCGGACAGGGGCCACTGAAGCTTTCTTT. The encoded protein is CASSLARTGATEAFF.

The chain joins TRBV11-2 to TRBJ2-2, with 9 bases aligning to TRBD2. Trimming at V came to 2 bases and at J to 0 bases, leaving 7 bases not matched to a gene. The CDR3 is made up of 18 amino acids. Germline CDR1 SGHAT, CDR2 FQNNGV. CDR3 amino acids: CASSLLAGSFANTGELFF. CDR3 coding DNA: TGTGCCAGCAGCTTACTAGCGGGGTCTTTCGCGAACACCGGGGAGCTGTTTTTT.

J is TRBJ1-2 and V is TRBV7-2; D is unresolved. Germline CDR1 SGHTA, CDR2 FQGNSA. V dropped 2 bases and J dropped 4 bases, with 11 bases sitting between them. The CDR3 has 14 residues. DNA of the CDR3: TGTGCCAGCAGCTTATATGGGCAAGGCTATGGCTACACCTTC. The encoded protein is CASSLYGQGYGYTF.

The chain links TRBV9 to TRBJ2-5; D perhaps matches TRBD2 (7 bases). The CDR3 extends over 18 amino acids. V lost 3 bases and J 2 bases, leaving 23 bases between the germline ends. CDR1 SGDLS and CDR2 YYNGEE come from the germline V gene. The CDR3 is CASSAPGPGGLGQETQYF. CDR3 DNA: TGTGCCAGCAGCGCCCCTGGCCCCGGGGGGCTAGGGCAAGAGACCCAGTACTTC. The whole variable domain, remainder taken from reference TRBV9 and TRBJ2-5, is DSGVTQTPKHLITATGQRVTLRCSPRSGDLSVYWYQQSLDQGLQFLIQYYNGEERAKGNILERFSAQQFPDLHSELNLSSLELGDSALYFCASSAPGPGGLGQETQYFGPGTRLLVL.

The rearrangement links TRBV12-3 or TRBV12-4 to TRBJ1-1; the D is unclear. This CDR3 comprises 15 residues. Trimming stripped 3 bases from V and 1 base from J, with 12 bases between. The CDR3 is CASSFDRVQNTEAFF. The CDR3, as DNA: TGTGCCAGCAGTTTCGACCGGGTACAGAACACTGAAGCTTTCTTT.